Listed below are T cell receptor beta chains from one sample, sequenced in a study of shared clonotypes between healthy human individuals. Using immunoSEQ multiplex PCR, the repertoire was profiled, and TCRdb retains in-frame clones only, with some absent. This table has about 2.4 million clones, approximately 94% appearing once. Sequencing used naive CD4+ T cells sorted from blood. These receptors all stem from a man between 18 and 29 years old in good health. CDR3s include the opening cysteine and the closing phenylalanine or tryptophan. D genes are given only for firm matches. A row's size may be missing; if present it is once, few, many or a size class.

cdr3_aa cdr3_nt d_call j_call v_call clone_size
CASRPTGTGGQGYTF TGTGCCAGCAGACCTACCGGGACAGGGGGACAAGGCTACACCTTC TRBD1 TRBJ1-2 TRBV27 .
CASSQATGNGYEQYF TGCGCCAGCAGCCAAGCGACAGGGAACGGATACGAGCAGTACTTC TRBD1 TRBJ2-7 TRBV4-1 .
CASTQFWQGGTGELFF TGTGCCAGCACCCAATTCTGGCAGGGGGGGACCGGGGAGCTGTTTTTT . TRBJ2-2 TRBV27 .
CASSRIGGSGEQYF TGTGCCAGCAGCCGGATCGGAGGGAGCGGCGAGCAGTACTTC . TRBJ2-7 TRBV14 .
CASSRPTVQGNTGELFF TGTGCCAGCAGCCGTCCGACAGTACAGGGGAACACCGGGGAGCTGTTTTTT . TRBJ2-2 TRBV7-9 .
CASSPTGLLSYEQYF TGTGCCAGCAGCCCGACAGGGCTCCTCTCCTACGAGCAGTACTTC TRBD1 TRBJ2-7 TRBV7-2 .
CASSEEEGSGSPLHF TGTGCCAGCAGTGAAGAAGAGGGGAGTGGTTCACCCCTCCACTTT . TRBJ1-6 TRBV2 .
CASSYTVGQRTEAFF TGTGCCAGCAGCTATACGGTCGGACAGCGCACTGAAGCTTTCTTT . TRBJ1-1 TRBV7-2 .
CASSSPGPGEKLFF TGTGCCAGCAGTTCCCCCGGACCCGGTGAAAAACTGTTTTTT . TRBJ1-4 TRBV28 .
CAISEARNTEAFF TGTGCCATCAGTGAGGCCAGGAACACTGAAGCTTTCTTT . TRBJ1-1 TRBV10-3 .
CASSLRGYTGELFF TGTGCCAGCAGCTTAAGGGGATACACCGGGGAGCTGTTTTTT . TRBJ2-2 TRBV7-2 .
CASSEYNGQIQYF TGTGCCAGCAGTGAATATAACGGACAGATTCAGTACTTC . TRBJ2-4 TRBV25-1 .
CASSGQGAPNEKLFF TGCGCCAGCAGCGGACAGGGGGCTCCTAATGAAAAACTGTTTTTT TRBD1 TRBJ1-4 TRBV5-1 once
CASGLEGGGYTF TGTGCTAGTGGTTTGGAGGGAGGAGGCTACACCTTC . TRBJ1-2 TRBV12-5 .
CASSPTGTDYYEQYF TGTGCCAGCTCGCCAACCGGGACGGATTACTACGAGCAGTACTTC . TRBJ2-7 TRBV18 .
CASSLAGRLAKNIQYF TGTGCCAGCAGCTTGGCCGGCAGATTAGCCAAAAACATTCAGTACTTC . TRBJ2-4 TRBV5-4 .
CASSLDIRSYEQYF TGTGCCAGCAGCCTTGACATCCGCTCCTACGAGCAGTACTTC . TRBJ2-7 TRBV9 .
CASSPAGSPLHF TGTGCCAGCAGCCCCGCGGGCTCACCCCTCCACTTT . TRBJ1-6 TRBV9 .
CASRGLSGPQHF TGTGCCAGCAGGGGACTATCTGGACCCCAGCATTTT . TRBJ1-5 TRBV28 .
CASSPGLWAEAFF TGTGCCAGCAGCCCTGGCCTATGGGCTGAAGCTTTCTTT . TRBJ1-1 TRBV10-3 .
CASRPSAGTGTNEQYF TGCGCCAGCAGACCCTCCGCCGGGACAGGGACGAACGAGCAGTACTTC TRBD1 TRBJ2-7 TRBV5-1 .
CASSLAGGTGELFF TGTGCCAGTAGTCTAGCGGGAGGGACCGGGGAGCTGTTTTTT TRBD2 TRBJ2-2 TRBV19 .
CASSPGDLLLNEQYF TGTGCCAGCTCACCAGGGGACCTCCTTCTGAACGAGCAGTACTTC . TRBJ2-7 TRBV18 .
CASSLKGAYGYTF TGTGCCAGCAGTTTAAAGGGTGCTTATGGCTACACCTTC . TRBJ1-2 TRBV28 .
CASSLDQGRNTEAFF TGCGCCAGCAGCTTGGATCAGGGGAGGAACACTGAAGCTTTCTTT . TRBJ1-1 TRBV5-1 .
CAWTRGLGGYNEQFF TGTGCCTGGACCCGTGGGTTGGGTGGCTACAATGAGCAGTTCTTC . TRBJ2-1 TRBV30 .
CASSLEVDQGGRVNLHF TGTGCCAGCAGCTTGGAGGTAGATCAGGGTGGGAGGGTTAACCTCCACTTT . TRBJ1-6 TRBV5-6 .